Included here is one T cell receptor beta chain sequence, with context. As yet, its antigen is unknown. With 6 bases removed from V and 5 bases from J, the gap between germline ends came to 10 bases. CDR3 size: 12 residues. CDR1 and CDR2 (germline): LNHDA, SQIVND (reference sequence). The sample originates from a study of T cell responses to AZD1222 COVID-19 vaccine. For the study at large: Analyses pooled second doses at about 4 or about 12 weeks.

Produced via immunoSEQ multiplex PCR; TCRdb's table is partial and in-frame only. The data show 110,000 or so clones, around 76% seen once. Findings of the study overall: Baseline seropositivity occurred in only a handful of AZD1222 recipients.

This chain links TRBV19 with TRBJ2-5; D might be TRBD2 (5 bases). This clonotype originated in an adult in good health. The specimen was peripheral blood, collected on day 0 of AZD1222 vaccination. For the CDR3, the DNA is TGTGCCAGTAGCGGGGAATTGGAGACCCAGTACTTC. The encoded protein is CASSGELETQYF.